The text below deals with one T cell receptor beta chain. Its antigen is undetermined. This entry is derived from a study of T cell responses to AZD1222 COVID-19 vaccine. Profiled with immunoSEQ multiplex PCR; TCRdb holds only in-frame clones, not every one. Here the sample spans about 30,000 clones, over 90% being singletons. Study-level points and caveats: Baseline seropositivity occurred in only a handful of AZD1222 recipients.

Trimming took off 6 bases at V and 2 bases at J, with 14 bases between the two ends. This CDR3 spans 15 amino acids. Germline assignment: CDR1 LGHNA and CDR2 YSLEER. The chain joins TRBV4-3 to TRBJ1-3, with D hard to call. Sample: peripheral blood, taken on day 0 of AZD1222 vaccination. This receptor was obtained from an adult in good health. This chain's CDR3 is CASSSRATTGNTIYF. The CDR3 region has the DNA TGCGCCAGCAGTTCAAGGGCAACTACTGGAAACACCATATATTTT.